The present TCR beta chain was sequenced within a study of regulatory T cells in long-lasting Graves disease. Time point specified: newly diagnosed GD, antithyroid drugs for less than 3 months. The TCR library used RNA extracted from PBMCs. This clonotype was counted at least ten times. The junction departs from the called germline gene at one end, perhaps through a read error. Library construction for TCR beta used iRepertoire HTBI primers and Arm-PCR of CDR3 regions. Each CDR3 protein is one row after TCRdb ran MiXCR on the multiplex PCR reads. Counted here are roughly 350,000 distinct CDR3 sequences, approximately 15% occurring once; the ten biggest clones make up 25% to 30%. Germline CDR1 reads KGHSH; CDR2 reads LQKENI. CDR3 length: 15 residues. The same specimen was also included in a second study, on T cells in Graves' hyperthyroidism and ophthalmopathy.

Here the sequenced sample was peripheral blood mononuclear cells (PBMCs), taken at new diagnosis, from a patient treated with antithyroid drugs. The sequence was obtained from a man aged 35-49 years with Graves disease. The chain recombines TRBV18 with TRBJ1-4; 8 bases map to TRBD1. In nucleotides, the CDR3 is TGTGCCAGCTCAAGCCGACAGGGGCGGAATGAAAAACTATTTTTT. It yields the protein CASSSRQGRNEKLFF. The complete variable domain, with remaining parts taken from reference TRBV18 and TRBJ1-4, reads NAGVMQNPRHLVRRRGQEARLRCSPMKGHSHVYWYRQLPEEGLKFMVYLQKENIIDESGMPKERFSAEFPKEGPSILRIQQVVRGDSAAYFCASSSRQGRNEKLFFGSGTQLSVL.